The present entry profiles one T cell receptor (beta chain) with its context. Its cognate antigen has yet to be identified. Base qualities are not recorded, but no much larger clone differs from it by a single base. The data are from a study of T cells and Merkel cell carcinoma outcomes (TCRdb year 2020). Context from the whole study: The study examined the tumor T-cell repertoire together with T-cell density as predictors of clinical outcome in patients with Merkel cell carcinoma. General study outcomes and caveats: T-cell repertoire features combined with T-cell density were reported to predict clinical outcomes in Merkel cell carcinoma patients.

Receptor libraries were prepared by the immunoSEQ multiplex PCR assay. The table comes from immuneACCESS by way of TCRdb, which keeps in-frame sequences with V and J called. Part of the clones is missing from these tables; in studies checked, under half for an unresolved V gene and the rest for unknown reasons. The sample includes under 20,000 clones, with about 90% observed a single time. Of the sample, about 7.9% falls within the top ten clones. Samples came from patients with Merkel cell carcinoma. V and J lose 3 bases and 2 bases, and a span of 7 bases separates them. The CDR3, from cysteine to phenylalanine, totals 13 residues. This entry keeps only the CDR3 DNA: 39 bases, framed from base 1. CDR1 and CDR2 (SGHNT, YYREEE) derive from the germline V gene (reference sequence).

The sequence links TRBV5-4 to TRBJ2-3, with the D gene not confidently named. The sequencing input was tumor tissue from Merkel cell carcinoma. The TCR sequence derives from a human donor with Merkel cell carcinoma. CDR3 sequence: CASSSRTTDTQYF. In nucleotides, the sequence is TGTGCCAGCAGCTCCCGTACCACAGATACGCAGTATTTT.